One sample yielded the 23 T cell receptor beta chains listed below, sequenced in a study of blood T cell repertoires in COVID-19. TCRdb keeps only in-frame clones here, not all; method: immunoSEQ multiplex PCR. Here the sample spans a few hundred thousand clones, about four fifths being singletons. Input material: peripheral blood. These receptors all stem from a woman aged 18-29 years with acute or convalescent COVID-19.

This clone has ten or more counts. The chain uses TRBV28 and TRBJ2-6; D perhaps matches TRBD2 (6 bases). V was cut by 3 bases and J by 0 bases, with 9 bases left in between. Germline V gene lookup returns CDR1 MDHEN and CDR2 SYDVKM. CDR3 length: 16 amino acids. Here the CDR3 reads CASSFGEVSGANVLTF. The CDR3, as DNA: TGTGCCAGCAGTTTCGGGGAGGTCTCTGGGGCCAACGTCCTGACTTTC. Drawing the rest from reference TRBV28 and TRBJ2-6, the complete variable domain is DVKVTQSSRYLVKRTGEKVFLECVQDMDHENMFWYRQDPGLGLRLIYFSYDVKMKEKGDIPEGYSVSREKKERFSLILESASTNQTSMYLCASSFGEVSGANVLTFGAGSRLTVL.

The chain combines TRBV4-1 with TRBJ2-3; maybe TRBD1 (6 bases). This CDR3 is 14 amino acids long. CDR1 is MGHRA, CDR2 YSYEKL, per germline. V shed 0 bases and J shed 5 bases, with 9 bases lying between them. CDR3 amino acids: CASSQDQQGDTQYF. The CDR3, as DNA: TGCGCCAGCAGCCAAGATCAACAGGGAGATACGCAGTATTTT.

V gene TRBV3-1 (or the pseudogene TRBV3-2) combines with J gene TRBJ2-7; 8 nucleotides line up with TRBD2. CDR1 and CDR2 (germline): LGHDT, YNNKEL (reference sequence). The CDR3 spans 17 residues. With 4 bases clipped from V and 1 base from J, the junction kept 12 bases outside the gene matches. In nucleotides, the CDR3 is TGTGCCAGCAGCCCGCGCTTTAGCGGGGTTTCATCCTACGAGCAGTACTTC. It specifies CASSPRFSGVSSYEQYF.

V gene TRBV5-1 combines with J gene TRBJ1-3; no firm D call. Germline V gives CDR1 SGHRS, CDR2 YFSETQ. With 0 bases removed from V and 0 bases from J, the gap between germline ends came to 4 bases. The CDR3 is 14 residues long. The DNA of the CDR3 is TGCGCCAGCAGCTTGGCCAACTCTGGAAACACCATATATTTT. Protein: CASSLANSGNTIYF. The variable domain in full, with the rest retrieved from reference TRBV5-1 and TRBJ1-3, is KAGVTQTPRYLIKTRGQQVTLSCSPISGHRSVSWYQQTPGQGLQFLFEYFSETQRNKGNFPGRFSGRQFSNSRSEMNVSTLELGDSALYLCASSLANSGNTIYFGEGSWLTVV.

This clone was seen just once. The chain couples TRBV21-1 to TRBJ2-1; the D call TRBD2 from the table was never checked on the DNA. TRBV21-1 is termed a pseudogene. This CDR3 is built from 19 residues. The CDR3 sequence is CASTKLAGASTHYYNEQFF. The CDR3 nucleotides read TGTGCCAGCACTAAACTAGCGGGGGCCTCTACCCACTACTACAATGAGCAGTTCTTC.

This chain connects TRBV6-5 to TRBJ1-2, with 7 nucleotides matching TRBD1. Germline CDR1 is MNHEY and CDR2 is SVGAGI. The CDR3 sequence is 15 residues long. The junction had 1 base not matched to a gene; V was cut back by 0 bases and J by 0 bases. CDR3 residues: CASSYSGTANYGYTF. The CDR3 bases are TGTGCCAGCAGTTACTCTGGGACAGCTAACTATGGCTACACCTTC.

The V call is TRBV4-3, the J call TRBJ1-1; D possibly corresponds to TRBD1 (5 bases). The CDR3 loop spans 16 amino acids. Looked up from germline, CDR1 is LGHNA and CDR2 is YSLEER. Trimming removed 0 bases at V and 2 bases at J, with 13 bases between. The CDR3 sequence: CASSQDPFGANTEAFF. The CDR3 nucleotides are TGCGCCAGCAGCCAAGATCCCTTTGGGGCTAACACTGAAGCTTTCTTT.

V usage is TRBV4-3 and J usage is TRBJ2-2; D remains ambiguous. The germline gives CDR1 LGHNA, CDR2 YSLEER. The V end lost 0 bases, the J end lost 7 bases, and 6 bases lay between the germline ends. CDR3 length: 13 amino acids. CDR3 in amino acids: CASSQEIVGELFF. The CDR3, as DNA: TGCGCCAGCAGCCAAGAGATAGTCGGGGAGCTGTTTTTT.

This chain connects TRBV11-2 to TRBJ2-1; TRBD2 agrees at 8 bases. V lost 0 bases and J lost 3; bases outside the gene matches: 10. The germline CDR1 and CDR2 sequences are SGHAT and FQNNGV. The CDR3 covers 18 residues. CDR3 region: CASSLDGAGAGVYNEQFF. The CDR3, as DNA: TGTGCCAGCAGCTTAGATGGTGCTGGAGCGGGAGTCTACAATGAGCAGTTCTTC.

The chain is built from TRBV6-2 or TRBV6-3 and TRBJ2-7, with D maybe TRBD1 (7 bases). CDR1 is MNHEY, CDR2 SVGEGT, per germline. The CDR3 is made up of 16 amino acids. Trimming stripped 0 bases from V and 0 bases from J, with 12 bases between. The CDR3 sequence: CASSYSLRDSSYEQYF. The CDR3 DNA is TGTGCCAGCAGTTACTCTCTGCGGGACAGCTCCTACGAGCAGTACTTC.

The V gene is TRBV12-3 or TRBV12-4, the J gene TRBJ1-6; a weak D match, TRBD1 (5 bases). The CDR3 is 12 residues long. The V gene lost 7 bases and the J gene lost 10 bases, with 11 bases spanning the gap. CDR3: CASTPGESPLHF. The CDR3, as DNA: TGTGCCAGCACGCCGGGGGAATCACCCCTCCACTTT.

The chain uses TRBV5-6 and TRBJ1-1; 9 positions match TRBD1. With 4 bases clipped from V and 3 bases from J, the junction kept 4 bases outside the gene matches. Germline CDR1 reads SGHDT; CDR2 reads YYEEEE. This CDR3 region has 14 residues. CDR3 region: CASSGDRVYTEAFF. The CDR3 nucleotides are TGTGCCAGCAGCGGGGACAGGGTGTACACTGAAGCTTTCTTT.

This chain connects TRBV10-3 to TRBJ2-1; 9 bases map to TRBD1. The V and J ends lost 9 bases and 4 bases, in that order; junction bases with no gene match: 10. The CDR3 contains 15 residues. Germline V lookup: CDR1 ENHRY, CDR2 SYGVKD. The CDR3 sequence is CAIDAGTGKYNEQFF. The CDR3 nucleotides are TGTGCCATAGACGCCGGGACAGGGAAATACAATGAGCAGTTCTTC.

This chain joins TRBV7-9 and TRBJ1-6; no reliable D call. The CDR3 runs 17 residues. Per the germline V gene, CDR1 is SEHNR and CDR2 is FQNEAQ (reference sequence). V was shortened by 2 bases and J by 0 bases, with 11 bases between the two germline ends. The CDR3 nucleotides read TGTGCCAGCAGCTTATTGGTCACCAGCTCCTATAATTCACCCCTCCACTTT. Encoded protein: CASSLLVTSSYNSPLHF.

The V gene is TRBV18, the J gene TRBJ2-5, with no clear D. CDR3 length: 14 amino acids. Germline V gene data show CDR1 as KGHSH and CDR2 as LQKENI. Trimming removed 4 bases from V and 5 bases from J, with 14 bases in between. CDR3 in DNA: TGTGCCAGCTCACGAGTAGGAGAGTTCGAGACCCAGTACTTC. Protein sequence: CASSRVGEFETQYF.

V is TRBV19 and J is TRBJ1-5; 7 nucleotides agree with TRBD1. CDR3 size: 16 residues. Germline CDR1 and CDR2: LNHDA and SQIVND (reference sequence). Trimming removed 5 bases from V and 1 base from J; junction bases left unmatched: 8. The CDR3 loop is CASSPETGLSNQPQHF. Written as DNA, the CDR3 is TGTGCCAGTAGTCCAGAGACAGGGTTGAGCAATCAGCCCCAGCATTTT.

The V gene is TRBV6-2 or TRBV6-3, the J gene TRBJ2-7; no reliable D call. The CDR3 is 14 amino acids. Germline loops: CDR1 MNHEY, CDR2 SVGEGT. The V end was cut by 4 bases, the J end by 0 bases, with 10 bases between. The CDR3 spells CASSWSESSYEQYF. The CDR3 region has the DNA TGTGCCAGCAGTTGGTCGGAGAGCTCCTACGAGCAGTACTTC.

The rearrangement joins TRBV28 to TRBJ2-5; TRBD2 might be the D (5 bases). Trimming took off 2 bases at V and 7 bases at J, with 11 bases between the two ends. Germline loops: CDR1 MDHEN, CDR2 SYDVKM. The CDR3 is 13 amino acids. The CDR3 here is CASSLIRAGTQYF. CDR3 sequence (DNA): TGTGCCAGCAGTTTAATTCGCGCGGGGACCCAGTACTTC.

Concerning this clone: The sample carries other DNA sequences with the same CDR3. The chain combines TRBV6-5 with TRBJ1-1, with D maybe TRBD1 (5 bases). There are 13 residues in the CDR3. In germline, CDR1 is MNHEY, CDR2 SVGAGI. The V end was cut by 5 bases, the J end by 4 bases, with 11 bases between. The CDR3 sequence: CASSPPGGTEAFF. CDR3 DNA sequence: TGTGCCAGCAGTCCCCCGGGGGGCACTGAAGCTTTCTTT.

The chain carries TRBV7-6 and TRBJ1-2, with TRBD1 identical over 10 bases. This CDR3 has 13 amino acids. CDR1 and CDR2 from the germline V gene are SGHVS and FNYEAQ. J lost 7 bases, V lost 4 bases, and 3 bases had no gene match. For the CDR3, the DNA is TGTGCCAGCAGCTCGACAGGGGGCTTTGGCTACACCTTC. Its translation is CASSSTGGFGYTF.

J is TRBJ2-1 and V is TRBV19; D is undetermined. V lost 5 bases and J lost 3, with 11 bases in between. The CDR3 has 14 amino acids. CDR1 and CDR2 from the germline V gene are LNHDA and SQIVND (reference sequence). The CDR3 region is CASSVRYSYNEQFF. CDR3 DNA sequence: TGTGCCAGTAGTGTCCGTTACAGCTACAATGAGCAGTTCTTC. Variable domain in full (rest from reference TRBV19 and TRBJ2-1): DGGITQSPKYLFRKEGQNVTLSCEQNLNHDAMYWYRQDPGQGLRLIYYSQIVNDFQKGDIAEGYSVSREKKESFPLTVTSAQKNPTAFYLCASSVRYSYNEQFFGPGTRLTVL.

This clone has a single count. The chain employs TRBV28 and TRBJ1-3, with 7 bases aligning to TRBD1. Looked up from germline, CDR1 is MDHEN and CDR2 is SYDVKM. V shed 5 bases, J shed 0 bases, and the junction held 4 bases outside the gene matches. The CDR3 is 15 residues long. Written as DNA, the CDR3 is TGTGCCAGCAGTCCGACAGGGTCCTCTGGAAACACCATATATTTT. Its translation is CASSPTGSSGNTIYF.

The chain carries TRBV7-2 and TRBJ1-4; D not certain. V dropped 5 bases and J dropped 4 bases, with 14 bases sitting between them. The V gene's germline CDR1 is SGHTA and CDR2 FQGNSA. The CDR3 is 15 amino acids. CDR3 loop: CASSRSREFNEKLFF. The DNA for the CDR3 is TGTGCCAGCAGCCGCAGCCGGGAATTTAATGAAAAACTGTTTTTT.